The clone carrying this T cell receptor beta chain has just a few counts. Its antigen is as yet unknown. Each patient experienced a relapse that followed autologous stem cell transplantation, and brentuximab vedotin exposure varied. This sample was included in a study of PD-1 blockade in classical Hodgkin lymphoma. Overall study context: Intravenous infusions of nivolumab 3 mg/kg reached patients every 2 weeks.

This table comes from immunoSEQ multiplex PCR, and its TCRdb copy is limited to in-frame clones, with some not included. Here the sample spans fewer than 20,000 clones, 75% to 85% being singletons. Study findings and constraints: Diminished baseline TCR diversity has been reported in newly diagnosed patients relative to healthy donors. At C4D1, TCR diversity had climbed significantly for CD4+ cells, though not for CD8+ cells. Before treatment, complete responders showed about the same diversity as newly diagnosed patients.

Germline assignment: CDR1 SGHKS and CDR2 YYEKEE (reference sequence). V lost 1 base to trimming and J lost 0 bases; unmatched junction nucleotides: 7. The CDR3 is made up of 17 amino acids. The source is a human donor with classical Hodgkin lymphoma. The sequencing here drew on peripheral blood mononuclear cells (PBMCs), taken at baseline. The chain couples TRBV5-5 to TRBJ1-3, with TRBD1 matching over 7 bases. Here the CDR3 reads CASSLREQGSSGNTIYF. Written as DNA, the CDR3 is TGTGCCAGCAGCTTGAGAGAACAGGGGAGCTCTGGAAACACCATATATTTT.